A selection of T cell receptor beta chains follows, all from one sample in a study of blood T cell repertoires in COVID-19. Clones were read by immunoSEQ multiplex PCR, and TCRdb kept only the in-frame ones, dropping some. The sample has 150,000 to 200,000 clones, 83% seen once; the top ten hold around 2%. The sequenced material came from peripheral blood. These receptors all come from a woman older than 75 with acute or convalescent COVID-19. Each CDR3 is given with its conserved first and last residue. D genes are given only for firm matches. Where a row states a size, it is once, few, many or the class of an expanded clone; other rows omit it.

J gene,D gene,CDR3 length,clone size,V gene,CDR3 protein,CDR3 DNA
TRBJ2-7,NA,14,NA,TRBV19,CASSPPQQGSEQYF,TGTGCCAGTAGTCCCCCCCAACAGGGTTCCGAGCAGTACTTC
TRBJ2-3,NA,13,once,TRBV9,CASSVGEGDTQYF,TGTGCCAGCAGCGTAGGCGAGGGAGATACGCAGTATTTT
TRBJ1-2,NA,12,NA,TRBV7-3,CASGHSNYGYTF,TGTGCCAGTGGCCATTCTAACTATGGCTACACCTTC
TRBJ1-2,NA,12,NA,TRBV6-6,CASREGNYGYTF,TGTGCCAGCAGGGAGGGTAACTATGGCTACACCTTC
TRBJ1-5,NA,13,NA,TRBV6-6,CASSYSSDRRQHF,TGTGCCAGCAGTTACTCGAGTGACAGGCGACAGCATTTT
TRBJ1-4,NA,13,NA,TRBV2,CASSRGLFEKLFF,TGTGCCAGCAGTCGGGGATTGTTTGAAAAACTGTTTTTT
TRBJ2-6,NA,15,NA,TRBV23-1,CATSKGATGANVLTF,TGCGCCACCTCGAAGGGAGCGACCGGGGCCAACGTCCTGACTTTC
TRBJ2-3,TRBD2,14,NA,TRBV29-1,CSTREDILRDTQYF,TGCAGCACACGGGAGGATATACTTCGGGATACGCAGTATTTT
TRBJ1-5,NA,14,NA,TRBV5-5,CASSLAGLDQPQHF,TGTGCCAGCAGCTTGGCCGGGTTGGATCAGCCCCAGCATTTT
TRBJ1-1,NA,14,NA,TRBV6-5,CASTPGIGPTEAFF,TGTGCCAGTACCCCGGGGATTGGGCCGACTGAAGCTTTCTTT
TRBJ2-1,TRBD1,15,NA,TRBV5-8,CASSFSGGANNEQFF,TGTGCCAGCAGCTTCTCAGGGGGCGCGAACAATGAGCAGTTCTTC
TRBJ2-7,TRBD2,16,NA,TRBV4-1,CASSQDAGGGMGEQYF,TGCGCCAGCAGCCAAGATGCGGGGGGGGGAATGGGCGAGCAGTACTTC
TRBJ1-5,NA,15,NA,TRBV6-1,CASSDRRSSNQPQHF,TGTGCCAGCAGTGATAGGCGGAGTAGCAATCAGCCCCAGCATTTT
TRBJ1-2,NA,15,few,TRBV7-2,CASSLETIPVYGYTF,TGTGCCAGCAGCTTAGAGACTATCCCAGTCTATGGCTACACCTTC
TRBJ2-1,TRBD2,16,NA,TRBV3-1/TRBV3-2,CASSQGPGGHYNEQFF,TGTGCCAGCAGCCAAGGGCCGGGAGGGCACTACAATGAGCAGTTCTTC
TRBJ1-1,TRBD1,15,NA,TRBV7-2,CASSFRQGMNTEAFF,TGTGCCAGCAGCTTCCGACAGGGGATGAACACTGAAGCTTTCTTT
TRBJ1-2,NA,14,NA,TRBV10-3,CAISFGGTDYGYTF,TGTGCCATCAGTTTCGGGGGGACTGACTATGGCTACACCTTC
TRBJ2-5,NA,16,NA,TRBV7-2,CASSLVRTPSSEAQYF,TGTGCCAGCAGCTTAGTGCGTACACCAAGTTCAGAGGCCCAGTACTTC
TRBJ2-5,NA,16,once,TRBV5-1,CASSLGGSPNQETQYF,TGCGCCAGCAGCCTTGGAGGGTCCCCCAACCAAGAGACCCAGTACTTC
TRBJ1-1,TRBD1,15,NA,TRBV6-5,CASILEWTGRGKAFF,TGTGCCAGCATCCTAGAATGGACAGGGCGGGGGAAAGCTTTCTTT
TRBJ2-2,TRBD1,15,NA,TRBV19,CASTGQGGNTGELFF,TGTGCCAGTACAGGACAGGGAGGGAACACCGGGGAGCTGTTTTTT
TRBJ1-1,NA,13,NA,TRBV30,CAWSRQMNTEAFF,TGTGCCTGGAGCAGGCAAATGAACACTGAAGCTTTCTTT
TRBJ2-3,TRBD2,16,NA,TRBV7-2,CASSPQGLRGGDTQYF,TGTGCCAGCAGCCCCCAAGGACTTCGCGGGGGAGATACGCAGTATTTT
TRBJ2-5,NA,14,NA,TRBV7-2,CASSHRQTQETQYF,TGTGCCAGCAGCCACCGACAGACCCAAGAGACCCAGTACTTC
TRBJ1-1,NA,14,NA,TRBV14,CASSPILGGTEAFF,TGTGCCAGCAGCCCGATACTAGGAGGAACTGAAGCTTTCTTT
TRBJ2-3,TRBD2,16,once,TRBV20-1,CSASESSGGRADTQYF,TGCAGTGCTAGTGAGTCTAGCGGGGGGCGTGCAGATACGCAGTATTTT
TRBJ1-1,NA,13,NA,TRBV5-1,CASSTGRNTEAFF,TGCGCCAGCAGCACAGGGAGAAACACTGAAGCTTTCTTT
TRBJ2-7,NA,17,NA,TRBV5-1,CASSLGGGGANSYEQYF,TGCGCCAGCAGCTTGGGAGGAGGGGGGGCTAACTCCTACGAGCAGTACTTC
TRBJ1-2,NA,12,NA,TRBV12-3/TRBV12-4,CASSLGREDYTF,TGTGCCAGCAGTTTAGGGAGGGAGGACTACACCTTC
TRBJ1-1,NA,13,NA,TRBV5-4,CASLLAGNTEAFF,TGTGCCAGCCTTCTGGCGGGGAACACTGAAGCTTTCTTT
TRBJ2-7,TRBD1,16,NA,TRBV4-2,CASSHDPGQITYEQYF,TGTGCCAGCAGCCATGATCCGGGACAGATTACCTACGAGCAGTACTTC
TRBJ1-2,NA,14,NA,TRBV10-3,CAIRAPDRPDGYTF,TGTGCCATCAGGGCCCCCGACAGACCGGATGGCTACACCTTC
TRBJ1-6,NA,14,NA,TRBV7-9,CASSSLLYNSPLHF,TGTGCCAGCAGCTCCCTACTCTATAATTCACCCCTCCACTTT
TRBJ2-1,NA,15,NA,TRBV5-1,CASSPYPGAYNEQFF,TGCGCCAGCAGTCCGTACCCCGGGGCCTACAATGAGCAGTTCTTC
TRBJ1-2,NA,15,few,TRBV6-2/TRBV6-3,CASSDRKIANYGYTF,TGTGCCAGCAGCGATAGAAAAATCGCAAACTATGGCTACACCTTC
TRBJ2-3,NA,16,NA,TRBV18,CASSPRTVPGTDTQYF,TGTGCCAGCTCACCGAGGACAGTGCCTGGCACAGATACGCAGTATTTT
TRBJ2-6,TRBD1,19,NA,TRBV4-1,CASSQETGGLGSGANVLTF,TGCGCCAGCAGCCAAGAGACAGGGGGATTGGGCTCTGGGGCCAACGTCCTGACTTTC
TRBJ2-7,TRBD1,15,NA,TRBV18,CASSPGTGGIYEQYF,TGTGCCAGCTCACCGGGGACAGGGGGCATCTACGAGCAGTACTTC
TRBJ1-1,NA,15,NA,TRBV4-1,CASSQDGAVNTEAFF,TGCGCCAGCAGCCAAGATGGGGCCGTGAACACTGAAGCTTTCTTT
TRBJ2-1,NA,15,NA,TRBV15,CATSRVLGTDNEQFF,TGTGCCACCAGCAGAGTCCTCGGGACTGACAATGAGCAGTTCTTC
TRBJ2-7,TRBD2,14,NA,TRBV5-1,CASSRREDSYEQYF,TGCGCCAGCAGCCGACGGGAGGACTCCTACGAGCAGTACTTC
TRBJ2-1,TRBD1,15,NA,TRBV5-1,CASSITPTGKTEQFF,TGCGCCAGCAGCATTACCCCGACAGGGAAAACTGAGCAGTTCTTC
TRBJ2-3,NA,12,NA,TRBV6-6,CASSQSVDTQYF,TGTGCCAGCAGCCAGTCCGTGGATACGCAGTATTTT
TRBJ2-7,NA,11,NA,TRBV6-4,CASSTGVEQYF,TGTGCCAGCAGTACAGGAGTCGAGCAGTACTTC
TRBJ2-1,NA,19,NA,TRBV21-1,CASSKVYQAKRGRLHEQFF,TGTGCCAGCAGCAAGGTTTATCAGGCTAAGAGGGGGCGCTTACATGAGCAGTTCTTC
TRBJ2-7,NA,15,NA,TRBV11-2,CASSFPIGGSYEQYF,TGTGCCAGCAGCTTCCCTATCGGGGGATCCTACGAGCAGTACTTC
TRBJ1-1,NA,15,NA,TRBV4-3,CASSLTAGPPPEAFF,TGCGCCAGCAGCCTTACTGCGGGACCGCCGCCCGAAGCTTTCTTT
TRBJ2-5,NA,14,NA,TRBV4-3,CASSQERDQETQYF,TGCGCCAGCAGCCAAGAGAGGGATCAAGAGACCCAGTACTTC
TRBJ1-2,NA,15,NA,TRBV3-1/TRBV3-2,CASSQDNSGWSGYTF,TGTGCCAGCAGCCAAGATAACTCAGGGTGGAGTGGCTACACCTTC
TRBJ1-4,NA,16,once,TRBV5-4,CASSLRGVATNEKLFF,TGTGCCAGCAGCTTAAGAGGCGTTGCAACTAATGAAAAACTGTTTTTT